This T cell receptor (beta chain) emerged from a study of vaccination effects on CD4 cells after COVID-19. Using immunoSEQ multiplex PCR, the repertoire was profiled, and TCRdb retains in-frame clones only, with some absent. The sample includes approximately 76,000 clones, about four fifths of them seen just once. V was trimmed by 0 bases and J by 0 bases, leaving 11 bases between them. The germline CDR1 and CDR2 sequences are SGHDN and FVKESK. This CDR3 has 16 residues. A few counts support this clone. Its cognate antigen is unknown. Antigen-specific CD4+ T cells were expanded with viral peptide pools in the ViraFEST assay before sequencing. CD4+ T cell isolation took place after approximately 11 days of culture. Vaccine recipients, nucleocapsid antibody negative, had no prior SARS-CoV-2 infection.

The specimen comprised CD4+ T cells from PBMCs cultured with SARS-CoV-2 spike peptides, sampled before COVID-19 vaccination. This chain connects TRBV14 to TRBJ1-1, with TRBD1 as a possible D gene (6 bases). The sequence was collected from a human donor who received a COVID-19 vaccine. The CDR3 is CASSQDGEGVNTEAFF. For the CDR3, the DNA is TGTGCCAGCAGCCAAGATGGGGAGGGGGTGAACACTGAAGCTTTCTTT. The whole variable domain, filled in from reference TRBV14 and TRBJ1-1, reads EAGVTQFPSHSVIEKGQTVTLRCDPISGHDNLYWYRRVMGKEIKFLLHFVKESKQDESGMPNNRFLAERTGGTYSTLKVQPAELEDSGVYFCASSQDGEGVNTEAFFGQGTRLTVV.